A single T cell receptor beta chain is shown here with its context. CDR1 is PRHDT, CDR2 FYEKMQ, per germline (reference sequence). The CDR3 is 14 residues long. The J segment lost 0 bases and the V segment lost 5 bases, leaving 3 bases of the junction unmatched. Libraries were prepared by immunoSEQ multiplex PCR; TCRdb keeps only in-frame clonotypes and omits some of them. The sample holds fewer than 350,000 clones, about 91% seen once. This record comes from a study of blood T cell repertoires in COVID-19. The chain couples TRBV13 to TRBJ1-1; 7 bases match TRBD1. The TCR sequence derives from a woman aged 25 to 39 with COVID-19, enrolled during active disease. Sequenced sample: peripheral blood. The CDR3 here is CASSRQGMNTEAFF. The CDR3 region has the DNA TGTGCCAGCAGCCGACAGGGAATGAACACTGAAGCTTTCTTT.